This T cell receptor (beta chain) was identified during a study of shared clonotypes between healthy human individuals. V was trimmed by 3 bases and J by 7 bases, leaving 9 bases between them. CDR3 length equals 12 residues. Looked up from germline, CDR1 is SEHNR and CDR2 is FQNEAQ (reference sequence). The assay was immunoSEQ multiplex PCR, and TCRdb's table has in-frame clones only and misses some. The sample lists more than 400,000 clones, 95% to 96% occurring once. In its sample, this clone was seen a few times. The sequencing sample was made of naive CD4+ T cells sorted from blood. Specified subset: CD45RA+ positively selected. The TCR comes from a woman aged 30 to 39 in good health. The chain recombines TRBV7-9 with TRBJ1-2; D is unresolved. CDR3 DNA: TGTGCCAGCAGCTTTGCCTCCCGTGGCTACACCTTC. Its translation is CASSFASRGYTF.